A single sample is the source of the 17 T cell receptor beta chains below, sequenced in a study of blood T cell repertoires in COVID-19. Method: immunoSEQ multiplex PCR; TCRdb's copy keeps in-frame clones and lacks some. Found here are some 150,000 clones, approximately 86% of them singletons; the top ten hold more than 3%. The source material was peripheral blood. The receptors shown here come from a man between 70 and 80 years old with acute or convalescent COVID-19.

The J gene is TRBJ2-7, the V gene TRBV7-6, with 10 bases aligning to TRBD1. The CDR3 is 15 residues long. Germline V lookup: CDR1 SGHVS, CDR2 FNYEAQ. V lost 2 bases and J lost 4; bases outside the gene matches: 5. DNA for the CDR3: TGTGCCAGCAGCTTACCGGGACAGGGGTTGTACGAGCAGTACTTC. Translating gives CASSLPGQGLYEQYF.

This chain connects TRBV5-1 to TRBJ1-2, with 10 bases fitting TRBD1. There are 15 residues in the CDR3. Germline CDR1 SGHRS, CDR2 YFSETQ. The V and J ends lost 2 bases and 6 bases, in that order; junction bases with no gene match: 7. The CDR3 DNA is TGCGCCAGCAGCTTCAGACAGGGGGCTTTGGATGGCTACACCTTC. Translation gives CASSFRQGALDGYTF.

V gene TRBV25-1 combines with J gene TRBJ1-2, with D possibly TRBD1 on 6 matching bases. Germline values: CDR1 MGHDK, CDR2 SYGVNS. Trimming left V 3 bases short and J 5 bases short, with 16 bases between. The CDR3 is 15 amino acids. Here the CDR3 DNA reads TGTGCCAGCAGTGAGTTCACAGGGAGGGAGTATGGCTACACCTTC. Protein product: CASSEFTGREYGYTF.

This CDR3 is CASSPPGGTEAFF. The CDR3 DNA reads as TGTGCCAGCAGCCCGCCGGGGGGCACTGAAGCTTTCTTT. The chain links TRBV7-9 to TRBJ1-1, with D tentatively TRBD1 (5 bases). V was clipped by 5 bases and J by 4 bases, with 11 bases between them. The CDR3 has 13 residues. The germline gives CDR1 SEHNR, CDR2 FQNEAQ (reference sequence).

The chain couples TRBV5-1 to TRBJ1-5; the match to TRBD1 covers 7 bases. Germline CDR1 SGHRS, CDR2 YFSETQ. This CDR3 is built from 15 residues. J was trimmed by 4 bases and V by 4 bases; bases with no gene match: 8. This chain's CDR3 is CASSVGPQGNQPQHF. CDR3 DNA sequence: TGCGCCAGCAGCGTTGGGCCACAGGGGAATCAGCCCCAGCATTTT.

The V call is TRBV5-1, the J call TRBJ1-4; D call uncertain. From germline, CDR1 is SGHRS and CDR2 YFSETQ. This CDR3 region has 13 residues. Trimming took 2 bases from V and 8 from J, leaving 10 bases between them. DNA for the CDR3: TGCGCCAGCAGCTTAGCAGGTCGGGAAAAACTGTTTTTT. Translation: CASSLAGREKLFF. The full variable domain, rest sourced from reference TRBV5-1 and TRBJ1-4, is KAGVTQTPRYLIKTRGQQVTLSCSPISGHRSVSWYQQTPGQGLQFLFEYFSETQRNKGNFPGRFSGRQFSNSRSEMNVSTLELGDSALYLCASSLAGREKLFFGSGTQLSVL.

The chain uses TRBV7-8 and TRBJ1-1, with 8 bases aligning to TRBD1. The CDR3 is 16 amino acids. The germline CDR1 and CDR2 sequences are SGHVS and FQNEAQ. V lost 5 bases and J lost 5; bases outside the gene matches: 13. This chain's CDR3 is CASSPGQGGGKTEAFF. The CDR3 DNA reads as TGTGCCAGCAGCCCCGGACAGGGAGGAGGAAAAACTGAAGCTTTCTTT.

This chain connects TRBV6-2 or TRBV6-3 to TRBJ1-4; tentative D call: TRBD1 (5 bases). Germline loops: CDR1 MNHEY, CDR2 SVGEGT. V was pared by 0 bases and J by 0 bases, with 17 bases between. This CDR3 is 19 amino acids long. The CDR3 sequence: CASSYSKGRGLPTNEKLFF. In nucleotides, the CDR3 is TGTGCCAGCAGTTACTCGAAGGGACGGGGACTTCCAACTAATGAAAAACTGTTTTTT.

The chain combines TRBV19 with TRBJ2-5, with D possibly being TRBD1 (5 bases). Germline V gene sequence: CDR1 LNHDA, CDR2 SQIVND (reference sequence). The CDR3 is 14 amino acids. Trimming shortened V by 3 bases and J by 5 bases, and 13 bases separated the two germline ends. Here the CDR3 DNA reads TGTGCCAGTAGTATTGGCTGGGGCTTGGAGACCCAGTACTTC. This translates into CASSIGWGLETQYF.

This clone is a singleton in its sample. This specimen includes other DNA sequences encoding the same CDR3. V usage is TRBV5-1 and J usage is TRBJ1-5, with TRBD1 matching over 8 bases. Germline lookup yields CDR1 SGHRS and CDR2 YFSETQ. This CDR3 has 14 residues. Losses at the gene ends were 3 bases for V and 4 bases for J; bases not matched to a gene: 3. CDR3 sequence reads: CASSSGTGNQPQHF. Written as DNA, the CDR3 is TGCGCCAGCAGCTCCGGGACAGGAAATCAGCCCCAGCATTTT.

This chain links TRBV6-5 with TRBJ1-2; no firm D call. Germline CDR1 MNHEY, CDR2 SVGAGI. V was shortened by 8 bases and J by 8 bases, with 21 bases between the two germline ends. The CDR3 runs to 14 residues. CDR3 sequence (DNA): TGTGCCAGCGTCCTTGAGGCCTCCTACCGGGGCTACACCTTC. It codes for CASVLEASYRGYTF.

The chain has TRBV2 and TRBJ2-7, with TRBD1 matching 8 bases. V was clipped by 8 bases and J by 7 bases; unmatched bases: 16. The CDR3 has 15 residues. Germline CDR1 is SNHLY and CDR2 is FYNNEI. The CDR3 nucleotides read TGTGCCAGCCTCAGACAGGGGTTCCTCCCCGGGGAGCAGTACTTC. This codes for CASLRQGFLPGEQYF.

The V call is TRBV9, the J call TRBJ2-1, with 8 bases lining up with TRBD2. The CDR3 extends over 18 amino acids. The V gene end was trimmed by 4 bases and the J gene end by 7 bases; junction bases not matched to a gene: 19. The germline V gene has CDR1 SGDLS and CDR2 YYNGEE. For the CDR3, the DNA is TGTGCCAGCAGCCCCCAGGTGTGGAGCGGGAGTAGAGGGAATGAGCAGTTCTTC. It encodes CASSPQVWSGSRGNEQFF.

CDR3 region: CASSTILAGGRNEQFF. In DNA form, the CDR3 reads TGTGCCAGTAGTACGATCTTAGCGGGAGGTCGCAATGAGCAGTTCTTC. The chain recombines TRBV19 with TRBJ2-1; 10 bases agree with TRBD2. This CDR3 contains 16 residues. Trimming removed 4 bases from V and 6 bases from J; junction bases left unmatched: 9. Germline loops: CDR1 LNHDA, CDR2 SQIVND (reference sequence).

The chain combines TRBV5-1 with TRBJ1-1; 8 bases are shared with TRBD1. There are 13 residues in the CDR3. V lost 5 bases to trimming and J lost 4 bases; unmatched junction nucleotides: 4. Germline values: CDR1 SGHRS, CDR2 YFSETQ. CDR3 DNA sequence: TGCGCCAGCAGTGACACAGGGGGCACTGAAGCTTTCTTT. This encodes CASSDTGGTEAFF.

In its sample, this clone was seen a few times. This rearrangement joins TRBV19 to TRBJ1-3; 7 bases align to TRBD1. V lost 5 bases, J lost 0 bases, and 7 bases stayed unmatched. CDR1 and CDR2 from the germline V gene are LNHDA and SQIVND (reference sequence). This CDR3 spans 16 amino acids. CDR3 sequence reads: CASSDRVKSSGNTIYF. In DNA, the CDR3 is TGTGCCAGTAGTGACAGGGTGAAGAGCTCTGGAAACACCATATATTTT.

V gene TRBV5-5 combines with J gene TRBJ1-1; 10 bases map to TRBD1. Trimming at V came to 3 bases and at J to 5 bases, leaving 7 bases not matched to a gene. The CDR3 is 15 amino acids. Germline-derived CDR1 and CDR2 are SGHKS and YYEKEE (reference sequence). CDR3 sequence reads: CASSSPGQGNTEAFF. CDR3 DNA: TGTGCCAGCAGCTCGCCGGGACAGGGGAATACTGAAGCTTTCTTT.